This T cell receptor beta chain was identified in a study of prognosis after radiotherapy for stage I lung cancer. Study-level information: There were several patients who developed distant metastases (median around 7 months) after radiotherapy, while fewer than 18 showed no significant progression.

Amplicons of TCR beta CDR3 were generated from genomic DNA by two-round multiplex PCR. Round-one PCR had primers specific to each TRBV and TRBJ gene. TCRdb redid the calling of the multiplex PCR reads with MiXCR, one entry per CDR3 protein. The sample comprises roughly 32,000 distinct CDR3 sequences, around 40% of which are singletons, and 15% rests with the top ten. Peripheral venous blood was drawn in roughly 6-milliliter volumes, with a draw taken at each of two separate time points. This clonotype came up many times. The source was PBMCs, collected before or after stereotactic body radiation therapy (not recorded which). The receptor's source is a donor older than 45 with non-small cell lung cancer.

CDR3 DNA sequence: TGCAGTGCCTTAGGGGGCGGGGGACCCCAAGAGACCCAGTACTTC. It codes for CSALGGGGPQETQYF. The chain combines TRBV20-1 with TRBJ2-5; D may correspond to TRBD1 or TRBD2 (7 bases each). With 6 bases removed from V and 1 base from J, the gap between germline ends came to 18 bases. This CDR3 is 15 amino acids long. Germline CDR1 is DFQATT and CDR2 is SNEGSKA (reference sequence).